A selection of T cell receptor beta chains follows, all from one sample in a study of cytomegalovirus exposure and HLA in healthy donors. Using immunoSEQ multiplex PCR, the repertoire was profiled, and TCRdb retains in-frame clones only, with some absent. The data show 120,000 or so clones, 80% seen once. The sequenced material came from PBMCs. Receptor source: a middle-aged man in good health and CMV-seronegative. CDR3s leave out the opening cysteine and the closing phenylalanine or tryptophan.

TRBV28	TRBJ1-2	ASSEGQGVGGYT
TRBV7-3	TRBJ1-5	ASSLYRGQPQH
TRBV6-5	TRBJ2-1	ASSYLPVNEQF
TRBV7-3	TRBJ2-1	ASSSTSGSHNEQF
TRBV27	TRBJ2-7	ASSQDGTAVSYEQY
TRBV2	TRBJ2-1	ASSENLTQF
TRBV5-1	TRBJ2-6	ASSAGQTGANVLT
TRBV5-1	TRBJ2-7	ASSSHPGQSYEQY
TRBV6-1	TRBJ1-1	ASRPGSTEAF
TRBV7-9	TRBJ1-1	ASSPGQGRRTEAF
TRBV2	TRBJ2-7	ASSGPGFYEQY
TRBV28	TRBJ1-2	ASSKRTGSTGSA
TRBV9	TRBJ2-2	ASSTQGDGTGELF
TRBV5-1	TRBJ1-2	ASSPQPGQGSGYT
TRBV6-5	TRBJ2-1	ASSPARTGNNEQF
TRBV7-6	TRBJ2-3	ASSLMPGDTDTQY
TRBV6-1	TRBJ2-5	ASSEILEETQY
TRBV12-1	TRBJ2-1	ASQTPGLRI
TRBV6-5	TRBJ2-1	ASSYSRFTVNEQF
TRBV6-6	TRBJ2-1	ASSRGNEQF
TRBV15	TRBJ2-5	ATRRRGGETQY
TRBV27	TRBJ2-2	ASRPSGGPGELF
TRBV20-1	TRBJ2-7	SARDLREQY
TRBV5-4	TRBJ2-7	ASSQPLGGGGEQY
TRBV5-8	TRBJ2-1	ASPKWDSLYNEQF
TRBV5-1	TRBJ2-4	ASSLEGYEAKNIQY
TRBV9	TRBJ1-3	ASSATTGYSGNTIY
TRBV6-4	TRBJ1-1	ASSSTGSNTEAF